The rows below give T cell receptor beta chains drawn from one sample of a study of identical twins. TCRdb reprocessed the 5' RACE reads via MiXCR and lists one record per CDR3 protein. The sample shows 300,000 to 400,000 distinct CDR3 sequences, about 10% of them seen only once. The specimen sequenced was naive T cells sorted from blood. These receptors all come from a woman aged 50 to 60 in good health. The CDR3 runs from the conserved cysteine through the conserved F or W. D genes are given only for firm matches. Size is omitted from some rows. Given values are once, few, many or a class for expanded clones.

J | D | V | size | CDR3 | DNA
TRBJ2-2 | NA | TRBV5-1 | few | CASKLLGELFF | TGCGCCAGCAAGTTGCTCGGGGAGCTGTTTTTT
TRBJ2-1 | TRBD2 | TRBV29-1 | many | CSVEGGGLTYNEQFF | TGCAGCGTTGAAGGGGGGGGACTAACATACAATGAGCAGTTCTTC
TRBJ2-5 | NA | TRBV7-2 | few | CASSLSNDAETQYF | TGTGCCAGCAGCTTGAGTAACGACGCAGAGACCCAGTACTTC
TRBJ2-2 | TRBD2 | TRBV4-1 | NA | CASSQGGGAGELFF | TGCGCCAGCAGCCAAGGGGGGGGGGCCGGGGAGCTGTTTTTT
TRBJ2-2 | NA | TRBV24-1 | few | CATSDFGLREVGSGELFF | TGTGCCACCAGTGATTTTGGGCTGCGGGAAGTAGGGAGCGGGGAGCTGTTTTTT
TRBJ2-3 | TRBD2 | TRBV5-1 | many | CASSLELAGDTQYF | TGCGCCAGCAGCTTGGAGCTAGCGGGGGATACGCAGTATTTT
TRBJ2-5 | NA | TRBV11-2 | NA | CASSLIQARGTQYF | TGTGCCAGCAGCTTAATCCAGGCCCGGGGGACCCAGTACTTC
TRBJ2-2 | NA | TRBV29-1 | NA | CSVLLLLAPGELFF | TGCAGCGTTCTCCTCTTACTAGCTCCCGGGGAGCTGTTTTTT
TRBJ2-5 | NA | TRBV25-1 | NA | CASSEVPGARETQYF | TGTGCCAGCAGTGAAGTCCCGGGGGCCAGGGAGACCCAGTACTTC
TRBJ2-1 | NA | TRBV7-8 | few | CASSLGHRSSYNEQFF | TGTGCCAGCAGCTTAGGACACCGGAGCTCCTACAATGAGCAGTTCTTC
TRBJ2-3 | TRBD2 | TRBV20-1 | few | CSAIIAGDTQYF | TGCAGTGCAATTATAGCGGGAGATACGCAGTATTTT
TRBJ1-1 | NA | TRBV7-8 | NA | CASSFLTGTTEAFF | TGTGCCAGCAGCTTCCTTACGGGGACCACTGAAGCTTTCTTT
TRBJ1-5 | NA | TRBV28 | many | CASSPNQPQHF | TGTGCCAGCAGTCCCAATCAGCCCCAGCATTTT
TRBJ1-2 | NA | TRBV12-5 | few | CASGVVSSPDYGYTF | TGTGCTAGTGGGGTCGTGTCTAGCCCTGACTATGGCTACACCTTC
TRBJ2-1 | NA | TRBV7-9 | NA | CASGWGQFF | TGTGCCAGTGGCTGGGGGCAGTTCTTC
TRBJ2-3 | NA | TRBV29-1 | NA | CSSHGGTETDTQYF | TGCAGCTCCCATGGGGGAACAGAGACAGATACGCAGTATTTT
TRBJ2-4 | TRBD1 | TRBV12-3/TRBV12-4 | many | CASSPRDRLAKNIQYF | TGTGCCAGCAGTCCCCGGGACAGGCTAGCCAAAAACATTCAGTACTTC